The present T cell receptor beta chain was sequenced within a study of circulating CD8 cells and anti-PD-1 response in melanoma. Study summary: Patients received intravenous nivolumab, 3 mg/kg, every 2 weeks. Anti-PD-1 was first-line therapy for about 50% of the 13 patients.

Each library started from around 15 ng of total RNA using the QIAseq Immune Repertoire TCR panel. TCRdb passed the reads through MiXCR, listing each CDR3 protein once. Of 510 or so distinct CDR3 sequences listed, roughly 7% are singletons. There are 13 residues in the CDR3. V was clipped by 0 bases and J by 8 bases, with 11 bases between them. Germline V lookup: CDR1 DFQATT, CDR2 SNEGSKA (reference sequence). This clonotype is deemed medium-sized. Its antigen is still unknown. General study results and limits: Diversity ranked highest in DNEG and lowest in TIGIT subsets.

Four subsets defined by PD-1 and/or TIGIT were sorted from live CD3+CD8+TCRalphabeta+ cells. The TCR was taken from a human donor with melanoma. This material consisted of CD8+ T cells from PBMCs, taken at baseline or after one month of anti-PD-1 therapy (not recorded which). V and J are TRBV20-1 and TRBJ2-1; the D gene could be TRBD1 or TRBD2 (5 bases each). CDR3 bases: TGCAGTGCTAGAGAGCGAGGGGCCTATGAGCAGTTCTTC. Its translation is CSARERGAYEQFF.